This is a list of T cell receptor beta chains from one sample in a study of OX40 agonist ivuxolimab in advanced cancers. Produced via immunoSEQ multiplex PCR; TCRdb's table is partial and in-frame only. The sample has 60,000 to 65,000 clones, about 90% seen once. The sequences come from CD4+ or CD8+ T cells sorted from blood, collected in a trial of the OX40 agonist ivuxolimab. The receptors here all came from an adult with an advanced solid tumor such as melanoma, head and neck, liver or kidney cancer. Each CDR3 is given with its conserved first and last residue. Fields, in order: J gene, V gene, CDR3 protein.

TRBJ2-1 TRBV20-1 CSSWGNEQFF
TRBJ1-2 TRBV20-1 CSASSNYGYTF
TRBJ2-7 TRBV6-1 CASSWGQSPYEQYF
TRBJ2-7 TRBV19 CASSVDYSSSYEQYF
TRBJ2-1 TRBV11-3 CASSISGSSYNEQFF
TRBJ2-5 TRBV5-4 CASSRDGETQYF
TRBJ2-7 TRBV7-8 CASSLRTSYEQYF
TRBJ1-1 TRBV2 CASSVGVPEAFF
TRBJ2-2 TRBV28 CASSSDRGANTGELFF
TRBJ2-1 TRBV7-8 CASSLTVSGRGDEQFF
TRBJ2-7 TRBV30 CAWSLGGPSYEQYF
TRBJ1-4 TRBV7-6 CASSLRTGFEKLFF
TRBJ2-5 TRBV10-3 CAISDPVGGSRKTQYF
TRBJ2-3 TRBV6-6 CASSYSDSTDTQYF
TRBJ1-4 TRBV28 CASSDPAGLTNEKLFF
TRBJ1-4 TRBV6-6 CASSYSDRDYEKLFF
TRBJ2-2 TRBV5-1 CASSLKAGGNTGELFF
TRBJ2-7 TRBV10-3 CAVSGGGYEQYF
TRBJ1-2 TRBV28 CASSFPPGQGYGYTF
TRBJ1-1 TRBV2 CASTFYGGDEAFF
TRBJ2-7 TRBV12-5 CASGLIHTSGNPYEQYF
TRBJ1-5 TRBV5-1 CASSLGVGSNQPQHF
TRBJ2-1 TRBV5-1 CASSLRPGTSGYNEQFF
TRBJ2-2 TRBV2 CASSEEDPNTGELFF
TRBJ1-5 TRBV2 CASGAGQPGQPQHF
TRBJ1-1 TRBV19 CASSVSMNTEAFF
TRBJ1-6 TRBV6-6 CASSYRTENSPLHF
TRBJ2-2 TRBV6-5 CASSYVAGTPGELFF
TRBJ1-2 TRBV28 CASNTPSNYGYTF